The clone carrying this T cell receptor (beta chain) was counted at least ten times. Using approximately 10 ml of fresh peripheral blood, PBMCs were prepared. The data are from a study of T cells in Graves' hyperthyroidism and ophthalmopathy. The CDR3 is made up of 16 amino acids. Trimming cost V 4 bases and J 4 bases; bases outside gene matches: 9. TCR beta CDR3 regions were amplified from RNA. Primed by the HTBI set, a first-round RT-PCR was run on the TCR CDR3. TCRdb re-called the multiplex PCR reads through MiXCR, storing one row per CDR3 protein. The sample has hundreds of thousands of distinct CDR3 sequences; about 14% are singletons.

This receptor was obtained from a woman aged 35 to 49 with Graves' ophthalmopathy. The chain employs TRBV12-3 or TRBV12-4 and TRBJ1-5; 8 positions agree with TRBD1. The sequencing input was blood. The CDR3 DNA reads TGTGCCAGCAGTTACGGACAGGGATGGGGAAATCAGCCCCAGCATTTT. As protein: CASSYGQGWGNQPQHF.